This record concerns one TCR beta chain sequence. Amplification used 60 Vbeta primers and 13 Jbeta primers. Here immunoSEQ multiplex PCR was the method, and the copy in TCRdb shows in-frame clones only, minus some. Altogether approximately 82,000 clones are present, roughly 72% being singletons, with the ten largest covering roughly 6.2%. Trimming shortened V by 0 bases and J by 0 bases, and 12 bases separated the two germline ends. The CDR3 totals 17 residues. Germline V gene sequence: CDR1 KGHSH, CDR2 LQKENI. These data are taken from a study of cytomegalovirus exposure and HLA in healthy donors. The chain uses TRBV18 and TRBJ2-1, with a tentative D call TRBD2 (6 bases). Sequences were obtained from PBMCs. The receptor was isolated from a woman in her forties or fifties in good health and CMV-seropositive. The CDR3 DNA reads as TGTGCCAGCTCACCACCCGCGGGATCAGGCTCCTACAATGAGCAGTTCTTC. This sequence encodes CASSPPAGSGSYNEQFF.